The clone carrying this TCR beta chain has ten or more counts. Its antigen is not known. The entry originates in a study of blood T cells in healthy people across ages. A J-beta primer mix and a sample-barcoded 5' primer were used in a second PCR of about 6 to 12 cycles. Carrying 12 random nucleotides, a template-switch adaptor labeled each individual cDNA molecule. Each single sample gave us at least 2.5 million CDR3-containing paired-end reads. TCRdb re-called the 5' RACE reads with MiXCR, one entry per CDR3 protein. The sample lists fewer than 2,000,000 distinct CDR3 sequences; roughly two fifths were seen once. General observations from the study: Unsorted PBMC material precluded a definitive naive versus antigen-experienced comparison. Researchers judged that diversity estimates from one million T cells fell short of true values.

CDR3 size: 12 residues. With 4 bases removed from V and 1 base from J, the gap between germline ends came to 7 bases. Germline V gives CDR1 SQVTM, CDR2 ANQGSEA. The J gene is TRBJ2-5, the V gene TRBV29-1; D gene uncertain. The receptor's source is a human donor in good health. The sequencing sample was made of blood. The CDR3 spells CSVGFSQETQYF. The DNA of the CDR3 is TGCAGCGTTGGGTTCAGCCAAGAGACCCAGTACTTC.